The next 20 T cell receptor beta chains were all read from a single sample in a study of T cells in Graves' hyperthyroidism and ophthalmopathy. Amplified TCR beta CDR3 regions came from RNA transcripts. HTBI primers were employed in a first-round RT-PCR of the TCR CDR3. TCRdb independently ran MiXCR on the multiplex PCR reads; one entry per CDR3 protein. The repertoire has 600,000 or so distinct CDR3 sequences, roughly 17% of them found once; the top ten carry less than 4.5%. The sample consisted of blood. The origin of the receptors is a woman aged 25-40 years with Graves' hyperthyroidism.

Turning to this clonotype: The CDR3 carries no conserved terminal phenylalanine or tryptophan, so it likely arises from a read error. The V call is TRBV30, the J call TRBJ2-7, with no clear D. CDR1 and CDR2 (germline): GTSNPN, SVGIG (reference sequence). V lost 2 bases, J lost 0 bases, and 14 bases lay in between. CDR3 length: 15 amino acids. CDR3 loop: CAWSTPGTLSYEQYL. CDR3 in DNA: TGTGCCTGGAGTACCCCAGGTACACTCTCCTACGAGCAGTACCTC.

This clonotype was detected a few times. The J gene is TRBJ2-7, the V gene TRBV19, with 8 bases that match TRBD1. V lost 3 bases and J lost 3; bases outside the gene matches: 7. This CDR3 contains 15 residues. CDR1 LNHDA and CDR2 SQIVND come from the germline V gene (reference sequence). CDR3 residues: CASSIRRTGLYEQYF. The CDR3, as DNA: TGTGCCAGTAGTATTCGAAGGACAGGGCTCTACGAGCAGTACTTC.

Ten or more counts support this clonotype. The chain joins TRBV28 to TRBJ1-2, with TRBD1 matching over 8 bases. CDR1 is MDHEN, CDR2 SYDVKM, per germline. V lost 2 bases to trimming and J lost 3 bases; unmatched junction nucleotides: 2. CDR3 length: 14 amino acids. The CDR3 bases are TGTGCCAGCAGTTTACGACAGGGGTACTATGGCTACACCTTC. As protein: CASSLRQGYYGYTF.

This clonotype was observed many times. This CDR3 reads CAWSVGISNQPQHF. The CDR3 DNA is TGTGCCTGGAGTGTTGGGATCAGCAATCAGCCCCAGCATTTT. The V call is TRBV30, the J call TRBJ1-5, with D unresolved. Trimming removed 0 bases at V and 1 base at J, with 7 bases between. Per the germline V gene, CDR1 is GTSNPN and CDR2 is SVGIG (reference sequence). CDR3 length equals 14 residues.

This clonotype was seen many times. The chain carries TRBV6-1 and TRBJ1-5; D gene uncertain. There are 14 residues in the CDR3. CDR1 is MNHNS, CDR2 SASEGT, per germline. The V end was cut by 3 bases, the J end by 7 bases, with 13 bases between. CDR3 residues: CASSDLAEVQPQHF. CDR3 bases: TGTGCCAGCAGTGATTTGGCTGAAGTGCAGCCCCAGCATTTT.

The chain is built from TRBV9 and TRBJ2-7; no firm D call. V lost 3 bases and J lost 0, with 13 bases in between. Germline CDR1 reads SGDLS; CDR2 reads YYNGEE. The CDR3 has 15 amino acids. This chain's CDR3 is CASSGRSRGSYEQYF. CDR3 coding DNA: TGTGCCAGCAGCGGACGTAGCCGAGGCTCCTACGAGCAGTACTTC.

This clonotype was observed at least ten times. V and J are TRBV20-1 and TRBJ2-5; 10 bases agree with TRBD2. V was clipped by 2 bases and J by 5 bases; unmatched bases: 5. The CDR3 contains 14 residues. Looked up from germline, CDR1 is DFQATT and CDR2 is SNEGSKA (reference sequence). The CDR3 loop reads CSARLAGVRETQYF. The CDR3 DNA is TGCAGTGCTAGACTAGCGGGAGTACGGGAGACCCAGTACTTC.

This clonotype was found many times. The chain carries TRBV12-3 or TRBV12-4 and TRBJ1-2; D perhaps matches TRBD1 (6 bases). The V end lost 4 bases, the J end lost 4 bases, and 10 bases lay between the germline ends. CDR3 length: 13 amino acids. CDR3 nucleotide sequence: TGTGCCAGCAGTTGGGGAGGGGGCTATGGCTACACCTTC. Translated: CASSWGGGYGYTF.

This clonotype was seen more than once but under ten times. V gene TRBV7-9 combines with J gene TRBJ2-2; D is possibly TRBD2 (5 bases). Trimming shortened V by 4 bases and J by 5 bases, and 20 bases separated the two germline ends. Germline-derived CDR1 and CDR2 are SEHNR and FQNEAQ (reference sequence). This CDR3 contains 17 residues. In DNA, the CDR3 is TGTGCCAGCAGCTCTCATCTCGGACTCCTCGCGACCGGGGAGCTGTTTTTT. Protein: CASSSHLGLLATGELFF.

The sample holds many counts of this clonotype. The V call is TRBV28, the J call TRBJ2-5; tentatively, D is TRBD2 (6 bases). The CDR3 spans 13 residues. In germline, CDR1 is MDHEN, CDR2 SYDVKM. The V and J ends lost 7 bases and 3 bases respectively, with 12 bases between them. CDR3 nucleotide sequence: TGTGCCAGCAAAGCCGGGAGAAAAGAGACCCAGTACTTC. Translated: CASKAGRKETQYF.

This clonotype was counted at least ten times. The gene calls are TRBV5-1 and TRBJ2-1; TRBD2 agrees at 8 bases. J was trimmed by 10 bases and V by 7 bases; bases with no gene match: 7. The CDR3 spans 12 residues. Per germline, CDR1 SGHRS and CDR2 YFSETQ. The CDR3 here is CASRGSSGEQFF. CDR3 bases: TGCGCCAGCCGAGGGTCTAGCGGGGAGCAGTTCTTC.

CDR3 sequence reads: CASSALAGPDEQFF. The CDR3 bases are TGCGCCAGCAGCGCTCTAGCGGGACCTGATGAGCAGTTCTTC. The V and J genes are TRBV10-2 and TRBJ2-1; TRBD2 agrees at 9 bases. CDR1 and CDR2 from the germline V gene are WSHSY and SAAADI. Trimming at V came to 6 bases and at J to 8 bases, leaving 8 bases not matched to a gene. CDR3 size: 14 residues.

V and J are TRBV5-4 and TRBJ2-3, with TRBD1 matching 7 bases. The CDR3 has 14 residues. The germline gives CDR1 SGHNT, CDR2 YYREEE (reference sequence). Trimming at V came to 0 bases and at J to 4 bases, leaving 2 bases not matched to a gene. CDR3 sequence (DNA): TGTGCCAGCAGCTTGGTCACAGGGGCAGATACGCAGTATTTT. Translating it yields CASSLVTGADTQYF.

This clonotype occurred many times. The J gene is TRBJ1-1, the V gene TRBV12-3 or TRBV12-4, with D possibly TRBD1 on 6 matching bases. V was trimmed by 3 bases and J by 5 bases, leaving 16 bases between them. The CDR3 consists of 15 residues. The CDR3 sequence: CASSLSSGGRTEAFF. CDR3 coding DNA: TGTGCCAGCAGTTTGTCGTCGGGGGGCCGAACTGAAGCTTTCTTT.

This clonotype was seen many times. The chain employs TRBV7-9 and TRBJ2-7; 7 bases agree with TRBD1. The trim removed 4 bases at V and 1 base at J, leaving 7 bases unmatched. CDR3 length equals 15 residues. Per germline, CDR1 SEHNR and CDR2 FQNEAQ (reference sequence). The CDR3 DNA is TGTGCCAGCAGCTCCACAGGGGCGATATCCTACGAGCAGTACTTC. It translates to CASSSTGAISYEQYF. The whole variable domain, filled in from reference TRBV7-9 and TRBJ2-7, reads DTGVSQNPRHKITKRGQNVTFRCDPISEHNRLYWYRQTLGQGPEFLTYFQNEAQLEKSRLLSDRFSAERPKGSFSTLEIQRTEQGDSAMYLCASSSTGAISYEQYFGPGTRLTVT.

This clonotype occurred many times. The chain recombines TRBV6-1 with TRBJ1-1, with 8 bases fitting TRBD1. V gave up 6 bases and J gave up 2 bases; unmatched junction bases: 11. The CDR3 runs 16 residues. The germline gives CDR1 MNHNS, CDR2 SASEGT. The CDR3 protein is CASRPQGGRPNTEAFF. CDR3 nucleotide sequence: TGTGCCAGCAGACCACAGGGGGGGCGACCTAACACTGAAGCTTTCTTT.

In this sample, this clonotype turned up many times. The rearrangement joins TRBV7-9 to TRBJ2-3; D is uncertain. The V end lost 5 bases, the J end lost 6 bases, and 12 bases lay between the germline ends. This CDR3 contains 13 residues. The germline V gene has CDR1 SEHNR and CDR2 FQNEAQ (reference sequence). In nucleotides, the CDR3 is TGTGCCAGCAGCCCGGTCTCAGACGATACGCAGTATTTT. This codes for CASSPVSDDTQYF.

A few counts support this clonotype. V gene TRBV10-3 combines with J gene TRBJ2-6; D unresolved. Trimming took 3 bases from V and 0 from J, leaving 6 bases between them. The CDR3 totals 15 residues. Germline V lookup: CDR1 ENHRY, CDR2 SYGVKD. In DNA form, the CDR3 reads TGTGCCATCAGTGATACCGACTCTGGGGCCAACGTCCTGACTTTC. Amino acid sequence: CAISDTDSGANVLTF.

This clonotype was observed a few times. V usage is TRBV20-1 and J usage is TRBJ2-1; D could derive from TRBD1 or TRBD2 (5 bases each). Germline V gives CDR1 DFQATT, CDR2 SNEGSKA (reference sequence). The CDR3 totals 14 residues. Trimming cost V 0 bases and J 0 bases, with 6 bases left between them. The CDR3 here is CSAREGDSYNEQFF. As DNA, the CDR3 is TGCAGTGCTAGAGAGGGGGACTCCTACAATGAGCAGTTCTTC.

This clonotype was detected ten times or more. This chain joins TRBV6-1 and TRBJ2-7; D not resolved. V lost 5 bases and J 6 bases, leaving 8 bases between the germline ends. The CDR3 totals 11 residues. Germline V gene data show CDR1 as MNHNS and CDR2 as SASEGT. The CDR3 nucleotides read TGTGCCAGCAGTTGGGGTTCCGAGCAGTACTTC. Residues: CASSWGSEQYF.